The 28 T cell receptor beta chains reported below all come from one sample, sequenced in a study of graft-versus-host responses after intestinal transplantation. These TCRs' antigens remain unknown. Repertoires were generated with immunoSEQ multiplex PCR, while TCRdb's copy carries only in-frame clones and drops some. The data show approximately 82,000 clones, 91% seen once. Sequencing used unstimulated CD4+ T cells sorted from spleen or lymph node cells, obtained before intestinal transplant. The source of these receptors is a human donor who received an intestinal transplant.

This rearrangement joins TRBV11-3 to TRBJ2-3; possible D gene TRBD1, 6 bases. Germline CDR1 SGHNT, CDR2 YENEEA. Trimming took off 2 bases at V and 3 bases at J, with 21 bases between the two ends. The CDR3 spans 18 residues. CDR3 sequence: CASSLSTPVDRKTDTQYF. The CDR3 nucleotides read TGTGCCAGCAGCTTATCCACACCCGTCGACAGGAAGACAGATACGCAGTATTTT.

The chain joins TRBV6-1 to TRBJ2-5; 12 bases match TRBD2. The CDR3 consists of 13 residues. From germline, CDR1 is MNHNS and CDR2 SASEGT. With 11 bases clipped from V and 4 bases from J, the junction kept 5 bases outside the gene matches. In nucleotides, the CDR3 is TGTGCCCGACGACTAGCGGGGGCAGAGACCCAGTACTTC. Residues: CARRLAGAETQYF.

The V call is TRBV9, the J call TRBJ2-7; D is unresolved. This CDR3 has 14 amino acids. Germline values: CDR1 SGDLS, CDR2 YYNGEE. V was trimmed by 4 bases and J by 0 bases, leaving 11 bases between them. In nucleotides, the CDR3 is TGTGCCAGCAGCTCATCTGTGAGCTCCTACGAGCAGTACTTC. It is translated as CASSSSVSSYEQYF.

The rearrangement links TRBV30 to TRBJ2-2, with TRBD1 matching over 7 bases. With 0 bases clipped from V and 2 bases from J, the junction kept 6 bases outside the gene matches. The CDR3 covers 16 residues. From germline, CDR1 is GTSNPN and CDR2 SVGIG (reference sequence). CDR3: CAWSVGDRANTGELFF. CDR3 DNA sequence: TGTGCCTGGAGTGTTGGAGACAGGGCTAACACCGGGGAGCTGTTTTTT.

The chain couples TRBV6-5 to TRBJ2-5; 12 bases line up with TRBD1. Trimming at V came to 6 bases and at J to 5 bases, leaving 7 bases not matched to a gene. Germline loops: CDR1 MNHEY, CDR2 SVGAGI. The CDR3 length is 15 residues. Here the CDR3 DNA reads TGTGCCAGCAGGGACGGGACAGGGGGCGGCGAGACCCAGTACTTC. Translated: CASRDGTGGGETQYF.

J is TRBJ2-7 and V is TRBV29-1; D is unclear. The CDR3 covers 13 residues. In germline, CDR1 is SQVTM, CDR2 ANQGSEA. The CDR3 DNA sequence: TGCAGTGTCGCCAAGAACCTCCCCGGCGAGCAGTACTTC. Amino acids: CSVAKNLPGEQYF.

This chain links TRBV5-8 with TRBJ1-6; TRBD1 might be the D (6 bases). The V end lost 0 bases, the J end lost 4 bases, and 11 bases lay between the germline ends. Germline CDR1 SGHTS, CDR2 YDEGEE. This CDR3 has 16 residues. This CDR3 is CASSLGQALYNSPLHF. Here the CDR3 DNA reads TGTGCCAGCAGCTTGGGACAGGCCCTTTATAATTCACCCCTCCACTTT.

J is TRBJ1-2 and V is TRBV7-8; 9 nucleotides line up with TRBD1. Looked up from germline, CDR1 is SGHVS and CDR2 is FQNEAQ. The CDR3 is 14 amino acids. J lost 8 bases, V lost 0 bases, and 4 bases had no gene match. CDR3 in DNA: TGTGCCAGCAGCTTAGCGGGGACAGGGATGGGCTACACCTTC. Its protein is CASSLAGTGMGYTF.

The gene calls are TRBV7-2 and TRBJ1-2, with 12 bases identical to TRBD1. This CDR3 has 16 residues. Germline V lookup: CDR1 SGHTA, CDR2 FQGNSA. Germline trimming cut 3 bases from V and 4 bases from J; bases unmatched to any gene: 6. The CDR3 region has the DNA TGTGCCAGCAGCTTCGGGACAGGGGGCATAACCTATGGCTACACCTTC. Its translation: CASSFGTGGITYGYTF.

The rearrangement joins TRBV9 to TRBJ2-4; TRBD2 is a possible D gene (7 bases). CDR1 and CDR2 from the germline V gene are SGDLS and YYNGEE. The CDR3 loop spans 15 amino acids. V was trimmed by 4 bases and J by 4 bases, leaving 15 bases between them. The CDR3 protein is CASSPTGGAKNIQYF. The CDR3, as DNA: TGTGCCAGCAGCCCCACTGGGGGGGCAAAAAACATTCAGTACTTC.

The chain carries TRBV6-6 and TRBJ2-5; TRBD2 matches 11 bases. The V and J ends lost 4 bases and 5 bases, in that order; junction bases with no gene match: 3. Germline V CDR1 and CDR2: MNHNY, SVGAGI (reference sequence). There are 14 residues in the CDR3. CDR3 DNA sequence: TGTGCCAGCAGTTTAGCGGGGGGGCAGGAGACCCAGTACTTC. Amino acid sequence: CASSLAGGQETQYF.

The chain couples TRBV6-1 to TRBJ1-1; TRBD1 might be the D (5 bases). Between the trimmed V and J ends, which lost 6 bases and 7 bases, there was a span of 15 bases. Germline values: CDR1 MNHNS, CDR2 SASEGT. This CDR3 contains 13 residues. The DNA for the CDR3 is TGTGCCAGCAGCCCAAGGGGCCAGCTTGAAGCTTTCTTT. Residues: CASSPRGQLEAFF.

This clone came up once. The chain couples TRBV6-5 to TRBJ2-1; D perhaps matches TRBD2 (6 bases). Germline-derived CDR1 and CDR2 are MNHEY and SVGAGI. Trimming removed 2 bases at V and 2 bases at J, with 10 bases between. The CDR3 totals 15 residues. CDR3 nucleotides: TGTGCCAGCAGTTACAAGACGGGGGCCTACAATGAGCAGTTCTTC. It encodes CASSYKTGAYNEQFF.

This rearrangement joins TRBV29-1 to TRBJ1-2; D gene ambiguous. With 2 bases removed from V and 4 bases from J, the gap between germline ends came to 8 bases. This CDR3 contains 12 residues. CDR1 and CDR2 (germline): SQVTM, ANQGSEA. CDR3 sequence (DNA): TGCAGCGTTGAAAAGACTTTCTATGGCTACACCTTC. It specifies CSVEKTFYGYTF.

This chain joins TRBV2 and TRBJ1-2; 7 nucleotides match TRBD1. Germline V gives CDR1 SNHLY, CDR2 FYNNEI. There are 15 residues in the CDR3. V shed 7 bases, J shed 6 bases, and the junction held 14 bases outside the gene matches. CDR3 nucleotides: TGTGCCAGCATCCCGTGGACAGGCAGGCTTGATGGCTACACCTTC. Translating it yields CASIPWTGRLDGYTF.

The rearrangement joins TRBV10-2 to TRBJ2-3; the D gene is possibly TRBD2 (6 bases). CDR1 is WSHSY, CDR2 SAAADI, per germline. V was trimmed by 0 bases and J by 8 bases, leaving 6 bases between them. The CDR3 is 12 residues long. The chain's CDR3 is CASSESGGTQYF. CDR3 nucleotide sequence: TGCGCCAGCAGTGAGTCGGGGGGTACGCAGTATTTT.

The V call is TRBV28, the J call TRBJ1-6; 9 bases agree with TRBD1. V lost 3 bases to trimming and J lost 6 bases; unmatched junction nucleotides: 3. Germline lookup yields CDR1 MDHEN and CDR2 SYDVKM. The CDR3 spans 15 residues. The CDR3 coding sequence is TGTGCCAGCAGTTTCGGGACAGGGCTTAATTCACCCCTCCACTTT. Its translation: CASSFGTGLNSPLHF.

The chain employs TRBV7-2 and TRBJ1-3, with 7 positions matching TRBD1. The J segment lost 0 bases and the V segment lost 5 bases, leaving 1 base of the junction unmatched. CDR1 and CDR2 from the germline V gene are SGHTA and FQGNSA. There are 14 residues in the CDR3. CDR3 residues: CASSTGDSGNTIYF. The CDR3 DNA reads as TGTGCCAGCAGCACAGGGGACTCTGGAAACACCATATATTTT. The variable domain in full, with the rest retrieved from reference TRBV7-2 and TRBJ1-3, is GAGVSQSPSNKVTEKGKDVELRCDPISGHTALYWYRQSLGQGLEFLIYFQGNSAPDKSGLPSDRFSAERTGGSVSTLTIQRTQQEDSAVYLCASSTGDSGNTIYFGEGSWLTVV.

The chain carries TRBV5-5 and TRBJ1-4; no reliable D call. V dropped 0 bases and J dropped 10 bases, with 13 bases sitting between them. The CDR3 is 14 residues long. In germline, CDR1 is SGHKS, CDR2 YYEKEE (reference sequence). The CDR3 reads CASSLAGSGGKLFF. The CDR3 DNA reads as TGTGCCAGCAGCTTGGCTGGGTCCGGCGGAAAACTGTTTTTT.

This clone was counted only a few times. The chain is built from TRBV30 and TRBJ1-5; 8 bases align to TRBD1. This CDR3 spans 14 amino acids. Trimming at V came to 2 bases and at J to 9 bases, leaving 9 bases not matched to a gene. Germline V gives CDR1 GTSNPN, CDR2 SVGIG (reference sequence). This chain's CDR3 is CAWSTTGGETPQHF. The CDR3 DNA reads as TGTGCCTGGAGTACCACAGGGGGTGAAACGCCCCAGCATTTT.

The chain recombines TRBV30 with TRBJ2-6; D perhaps matches TRBD1 (5 bases). Trimming shortened V by 4 bases and J by 4 bases, and 8 bases separated the two germline ends. Per germline, CDR1 GTSNPN and CDR2 SVGIG (reference sequence). CDR3 length: 13 amino acids. This chain's CDR3 is CAWTGLGANVLTF. CDR3 bases: TGTGCCTGGACAGGGCTCGGGGCCAACGTCCTGACTTTC.

The chain links TRBV7-2 to TRBJ2-3; 9 bases are a match to TRBD2. The CDR3 has 16 residues. V lost 1 base and J lost 2; bases outside the gene matches: 4. From germline, CDR1 is SGHTA and CDR2 FQGNSA. The CDR3 DNA sequence: TGTGCCAGCAGCTTAGTAGCGGGGGCCTCCACAGATACGCAGTATTTT. Translating gives CASSLVAGASTDTQYF.

The chain combines TRBV7-2 with TRBJ1-2, with D perhaps matching TRBD1 (5 bases). The CDR3 has 15 amino acids. CDR1 is SGHTA, CDR2 FQGNSA, per germline. Trimming pared 4 bases from V and 7 bases from J, leaving 19 bases between. CDR3 sequence (DNA): TGTGCCAGCAGCTCATTCAAACGGGAGAGGGGTGGCTACACCTTC. It encodes CASSSFKRERGGYTF.

The chain carries TRBV4-2 and TRBJ2-2; 14 bases are a match to TRBD2. V was clipped by 4 bases and J by 2 bases; unmatched bases: 6. Germline CDR1 and CDR2: LGHNA and YNFKEQ. The CDR3 is made up of 18 amino acids. CDR3 sequence: CASSPRLAGGTNTGELFF. In DNA form, the CDR3 reads TGTGCCAGCAGCCCCCGACTAGCGGGGGGGACCAACACCGGGGAGCTGTTTTTT.

The chain carries TRBV7-2 and TRBJ2-2; TRBD1 agrees at 7 bases. Germline CDR1 SGHTA, CDR2 FQGNSA. V gave up 4 bases and J gave up 7 bases; unmatched junction bases: 12. The CDR3 covers 16 residues. CDR3 sequence: CASSSAGTAMLGELFF. The CDR3 DNA sequence: TGTGCCAGCAGCTCAGCCGGGACAGCGATGCTCGGGGAGCTGTTTTTT.

This rearrangement joins TRBV19 to TRBJ2-5; TRBD2 matches at 7 bases. The germline CDR1 and CDR2 sequences are LNHDA and SQIVND (reference sequence). This CDR3 has 13 amino acids. V was pared by 6 bases and J by 5 bases, with 6 bases of the junction left unmatched. The chain's CDR3 is CASSPHSGETQYF. CDR3 coding DNA: TGTGCCAGTAGCCCCCATAGCGGGGAGACCCAGTACTTC.

This chain connects TRBV6-1 to TRBJ2-3; perhaps TRBD1 as D (5 bases). The CDR3 totals 14 residues. V lost 7 bases and J lost 5, with 16 bases in between. From germline, CDR1 is MNHNS and CDR2 SASEGT. The CDR3 DNA reads as TGTGCCAGCATAAAGGGGCCCCTAGAAGATACGCAGTATTTT. Amino acid sequence: CASIKGPLEDTQYF.

The chain has TRBV7-2 and TRBJ1-1; D may be TRBD1 (5 bases). V lost 7 bases and J 2 bases, leaving 11 bases between the germline ends. Germline assignment: CDR1 SGHTA and CDR2 FQGNSA. The CDR3 is 13 residues long. CDR3 DNA: TGTGCCAGCAAAATTGACAGTAACACTGAAGCTTTCTTT. This codes for CASKIDSNTEAFF.